Listed here are 18 T cell receptor beta chains from one sample, sequenced in a study of T cell repertoires and Cas9 in healthy adults. Profiling relied on immunoSEQ multiplex PCR, and the TCRdb table lists in-frame clones only, not all of them. The sample holds 20,000 to 25,000 clones, under 95% seen once. Specimen: CD4+ effector T cells (CD127+, CD25-, CD137-, CD154-) from PBMCs; culture status not recorded. These receptors originate from a human donor in good health.

The chain is built from TRBV5-4 and TRBJ1-2; TRBD1 aligns across 7 bases. The CDR3 runs 14 residues. Germline trimming cut 4 bases from V and 3 bases from J; bases unmatched to any gene: 6. Germline assignment: CDR1 SGHNT and CDR2 YYREEE (reference sequence). Written as DNA, the CDR3 is TGTGCCAGCAGCCAAGACAGGGAAGACTATGGCTACACCTTC. This gives the protein CASSQDREDYGYTF. Full variable domain (remainder filled in from reference TRBV5-4 and TRBJ1-2): ETGVTQSPTHLIKTRGQQVTLRCSSQSGHNTVSWYQQALGQGPQFIFQYYREEENGRGNFPPRFSGLQFPNYSSELNVNALELDDSALYLCASSQDREDYGYTFGSGTRLTVV.

J is TRBJ2-3 and V is TRBV6-6; maybe TRBD1 (5 bases). Trimming removed 3 bases at V and 4 bases at J, with 11 bases between. CDR1 is MNHNY, CDR2 SVGAGI, per germline (reference sequence). The CDR3 runs 14 residues. CDR3 DNA sequence: TGTGCCAGCAGTTATGAACAGGATTCAGATACGCAGTATTTT. It codes for CASSYEQDSDTQYF.

This rearrangement joins TRBV9 to TRBJ2-1; D call uncertain. The CDR3 has 15 residues. V shed 3 bases and J shed 2 bases, with 12 bases lying between them. CDR1 and CDR2 from the germline V gene are SGDLS and YYNGEE. The CDR3 spells CASSGSAEPYNEQFF. DNA for the CDR3: TGTGCCAGCAGCGGCTCGGCGGAGCCCTACAATGAGCAGTTCTTC.

V is TRBV5-4 and J is TRBJ2-5; 8 nucleotides agree with TRBD1. The end of the DNA aligns better with TRBJ2-7, so the J call may be wrong. The CDR3 sequence is 16 residues long. Germline loops: CDR1 SGHNT, CDR2 YYREEE (reference sequence). The CDR3 region has the DNA TGTGCCAGCAGCTTGGCCCCGGCAGGGGGCTTGTACGAGCAGTACTTC. This codes for CASSLAPAGGLYEQYF.

The chain uses TRBV5-4 and TRBJ1-6, with D hard to call. The CDR3 length is 13 residues. CDR1 and CDR2 (germline): SGHNT, YYREEE (reference sequence). The germline V and J ends were trimmed by 0 bases and 7 bases, with 5 bases remaining between them. The CDR3 DNA reads as TGTGCCAGCAGCTTGGAATCAAATTCACCCCTCCACTTT. Its translation is CASSLESNSPLHF.

This clone was recorded once. The same CDR3 arises from other DNA sequences in this sample as well. This chain joins TRBV6-1 and TRBJ1-5; D not resolved. The germline gives CDR1 MNHNS, CDR2 SASEGT. V was trimmed by 7 bases and J by 0 bases, leaving 13 bases between them. The CDR3 has 15 amino acids. This CDR3 is CASKGFLYSNQPQHF. CDR3 nucleotide sequence: TGTGCCAGCAAAGGTTTCCTGTATAGCAATCAGCCCCAGCATTTT.

The chain employs TRBV6-1 and TRBJ2-1; 11 nucleotides agree with TRBD2. With V trimmed by 0 bases and J by 6 bases, 1 base remained unmatched. CDR3 size: 15 residues. The germline CDR1 and CDR2 sequences are MNHNS and SASEGT. The CDR3 region is CASSEASGGANEQFF. In DNA, the CDR3 is TGTGCCAGCAGTGAAGCTAGCGGGGGGGCCAATGAGCAGTTCTTC.

The chain links TRBV5-6 to TRBJ1-1; D perhaps matches TRBD1 (5 bases). The CDR3 contains 14 residues. With 0 bases removed from V and 9 bases from J, the gap between germline ends came to 15 bases. CDR1 is SGHDT, CDR2 YYEEEE, per germline. The CDR3 bases are TGTGCCAGCAGCTTGGAAGGCGGTGGGGCCCAAGCTTTCTTT. Protein: CASSLEGGGAQAFF. Full variable domain (remainder filled in from reference TRBV5-6 and TRBJ1-1): DAGVTQSPTHLIKTRGQQVTLRCSPKSGHDTVSWYQQALGQGPQFIFQYYEEEERQRGNFPDRFSGHQFPNYSSELNVNALLLGDSALYLCASSLEGGGAQAFFGQGTRLTVV.

The CDR3 region is CASSPTDYQETQYF. CDR3 sequence (DNA): TGTGCCAGCAGCCCGACCGATTACCAAGAGACCCAGTACTTC. The J gene is TRBJ2-5, the V gene TRBV7-8; D is undetermined. With 5 bases removed from V and 0 bases from J, the gap between germline ends came to 10 bases. There are 14 residues in the CDR3. CDR1 is SGHVS, CDR2 FQNEAQ, per germline.

The chain links TRBV6-6 to TRBJ2-3; TRBD2 matches 10 bases. The length of the CDR3 is 16 residues. CDR1 MNHNY and CDR2 SVGAGI come from the germline V gene (reference sequence). Germline trimming cut 5 bases from V and 2 bases from J; bases unmatched to any gene: 7. CDR3 in amino acids: CASSSPSGGDTDTQYF. The CDR3 DNA reads as TGTGCCAGCAGTAGTCCTAGCGGGGGAGACACAGATACGCAGTATTTT.

The gene calls are TRBV5-4 and TRBJ2-2, with TRBD1 identical over 8 bases. CDR3 length equals 15 residues. V shed 4 bases, J shed 6 bases, and the junction held 8 bases outside the gene matches. Germline V gives CDR1 SGHNT, CDR2 YYREEE (reference sequence). The CDR3 here is CASSPGGDRPGELFF. CDR3 DNA sequence: TGTGCCAGCAGCCCCGGAGGGGACAGGCCCGGGGAGCTGTTTTTT.

This chain links TRBV6-6 with TRBJ1-2; the D gene is possibly TRBD1 (6 bases). The CDR3 spans 11 residues. CDR1 and CDR2 (germline): MNHNY, SVGAGI (reference sequence). The ends were cut back, 5 bases at V and 8 bases at J, with 9 bases in the middle. The CDR3 nucleotides read TGTGCCAGCAGTAACAGGGTAGGCTACACCTTC. Translated, it gives CASSNRVGYTF.

This chain links TRBV11-2 with TRBJ2-1; 10 bases agree with TRBD1. Germline assignment: CDR1 SGHAT and CDR2 FQNNGV. The CDR3 totals 19 residues. The J segment lost 7 bases and the V segment lost 4 bases, leaving 19 bases of the junction unmatched. CDR3 DNA sequence: TGTGCCAGCAGCTCCACATCAGAACCGGGACAGGGGTTAAGTAATGAGCAGTTCTTC. Protein product: CASSSTSEPGQGLSNEQFF. Based on the CDR3 plus reference TRBV11-2 and TRBJ2-1, the full variable domain is EAGVAQSPRYKIIEKRQSVAFWCNPISGHATLYWYQQILGQGPKLLIQFQNNGVVDDSQLPKDRFSAERLKGVDSTLKIQPAKLEDSAVYLCASSSTSEPGQGLSNEQFFGPGTRLTVL.

The chain employs TRBV29-1 and TRBJ2-2; no clear D gene. The germline V gene encodes CDR1 SQVTM and CDR2 ANQGSEA. The germline V and J ends were trimmed by 4 bases and 2 bases, with 11 bases remaining between them. The CDR3 sequence is 14 residues long. This CDR3 reads CSVAGSANTGELFF. The CDR3 bases are TGCAGCGTTGCCGGTTCGGCCAACACCGGGGAGCTGTTTTTT.

Only one count was recorded for this clone. The chain carries TRBV5-4 and TRBJ1-2; 10 bases match TRBD1. V was pared by 5 bases and J by 6 bases, with 7 bases of the junction left unmatched. The germline V gene has CDR1 SGHNT and CDR2 YYREEE (reference sequence). This CDR3 is built from 14 residues. In nucleotides, the CDR3 is TGTGCCAGCAGTTACACCGGGACAGGGGATGGCTACACCTTC. As protein: CASSYTGTGDGYTF. Based on the CDR3 plus reference TRBV5-4 and TRBJ1-2, the full variable domain is ETGVTQSPTHLIKTRGQQVTLRCSSQSGHNTVSWYQQALGQGPQFIFQYYREEENGRGNFPPRFSGLQFPNYSSELNVNALELDDSALYLCASSYTGTGDGYTFGSGTRLTVV.

The chain is built from TRBV14 and TRBJ1-6; D unresolved. The CDR3 sequence is 16 residues long. Germline V CDR1 and CDR2: SGHDN, FVKESK. The V end lost 4 bases, the J end lost 8 bases, and 18 bases lay between the germline ends. CDR3 nucleotides: TGTGCCAGCAGCCTAACATTCGGGGTGATCGATTCACCCCTCCACTTT. Amino acids: CASSLTFGVIDSPLHF.

The rearrangement uses TRBV7-3 and TRBJ2-2, with D perhaps assigned TRBD1 or TRBD2 (7 bases each). Trimming took off 5 bases at V and 7 bases at J, with 14 bases between the two ends. In germline, CDR1 is SGHTA, CDR2 FQGTGA. The CDR3 extends over 14 amino acids. The CDR3 region has the DNA TGTGCCAGCAGCACTCAGGGGGAGGGCGGGGAGCTGTTTTTT. Amino acids: CASSTQGEGGELFF.

The chain couples TRBV5-8 to TRBJ2-6; D possibly uses TRBD1 or TRBD2 (5 bases each). Germline CDR1 reads SGHTS; CDR2 reads YDEGEE. V dropped 2 bases and J dropped 4 bases, with 10 bases sitting between them. This CDR3 has 15 amino acids. The CDR3 protein is CASSFGTAGANVLTF. In nucleotides, the CDR3 is TGTGCCAGCAGCTTCGGGACGGCAGGGGCCAACGTCCTGACTTTC.